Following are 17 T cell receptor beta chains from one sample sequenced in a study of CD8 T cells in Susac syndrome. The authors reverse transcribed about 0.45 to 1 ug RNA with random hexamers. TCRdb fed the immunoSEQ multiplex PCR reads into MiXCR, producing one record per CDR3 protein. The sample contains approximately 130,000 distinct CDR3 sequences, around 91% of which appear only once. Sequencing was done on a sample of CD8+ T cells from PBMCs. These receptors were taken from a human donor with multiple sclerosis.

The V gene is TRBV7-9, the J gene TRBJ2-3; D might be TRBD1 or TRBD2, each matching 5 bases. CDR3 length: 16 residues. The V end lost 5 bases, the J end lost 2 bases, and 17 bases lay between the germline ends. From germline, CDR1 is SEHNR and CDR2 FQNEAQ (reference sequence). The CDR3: CASSLPTGPNTDTQYF. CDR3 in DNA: TGTGCCAGCAGCCTCCCGACGGGACCCAACACAGATACGCAGTATTTT.

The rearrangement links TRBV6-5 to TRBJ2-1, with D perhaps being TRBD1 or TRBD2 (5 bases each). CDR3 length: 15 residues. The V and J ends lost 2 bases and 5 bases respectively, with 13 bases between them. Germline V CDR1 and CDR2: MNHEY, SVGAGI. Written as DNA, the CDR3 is TGTGCCAGCAGTTACGGAGGACGGGGCCACAATGAGCAGTTCTTC. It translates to CASSYGGRGHNEQFF.

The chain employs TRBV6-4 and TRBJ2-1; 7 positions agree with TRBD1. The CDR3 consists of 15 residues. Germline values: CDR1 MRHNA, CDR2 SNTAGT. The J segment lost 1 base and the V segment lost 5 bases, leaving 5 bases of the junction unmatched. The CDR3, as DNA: TGTGCCAGCAGTTTAACAGGGGAGTCCTACAATGAGCAGTTCTTC. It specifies CASSLTGESYNEQFF.

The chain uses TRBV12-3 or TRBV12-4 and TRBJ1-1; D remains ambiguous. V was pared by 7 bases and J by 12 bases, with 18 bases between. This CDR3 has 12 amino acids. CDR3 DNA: TGTGCCAGCACCACCGGCGGACTTTCGACTTTCTTT. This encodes CASTTGGLSTFF.

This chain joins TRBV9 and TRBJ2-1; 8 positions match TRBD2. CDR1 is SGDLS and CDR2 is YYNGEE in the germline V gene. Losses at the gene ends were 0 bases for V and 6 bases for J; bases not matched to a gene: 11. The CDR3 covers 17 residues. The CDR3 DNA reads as TGTGCCAGCAGCGTAGGATTAGGAGCGGGAGTAGGCAATGAGCAGTTCTTC. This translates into CASSVGLGAGVGNEQFF.

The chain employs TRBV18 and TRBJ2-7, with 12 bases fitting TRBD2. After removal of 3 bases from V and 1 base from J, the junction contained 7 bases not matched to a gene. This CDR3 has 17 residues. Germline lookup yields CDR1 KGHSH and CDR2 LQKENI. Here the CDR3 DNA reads TGTGCCAGCTCACCGGTACTAGCGGGAGGAGGGTCCTACGAGCAGTACTTC. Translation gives CASSPVLAGGGSYEQYF.

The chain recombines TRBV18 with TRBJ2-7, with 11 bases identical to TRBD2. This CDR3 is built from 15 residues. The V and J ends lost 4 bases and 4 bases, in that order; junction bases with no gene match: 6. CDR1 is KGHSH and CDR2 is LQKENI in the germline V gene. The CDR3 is CASSLSTSGIYEQYF. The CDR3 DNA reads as TGTGCCAGCTCACTATCGACTAGCGGGATATACGAGCAGTACTTC.

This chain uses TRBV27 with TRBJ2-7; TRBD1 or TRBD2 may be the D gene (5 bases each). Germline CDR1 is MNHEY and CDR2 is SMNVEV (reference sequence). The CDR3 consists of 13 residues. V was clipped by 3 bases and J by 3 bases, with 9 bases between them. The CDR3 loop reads CASSLGDGYEQYF. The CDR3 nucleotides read TGTGCCAGCAGTTTGGGGGACGGCTACGAGCAGTACTTC.

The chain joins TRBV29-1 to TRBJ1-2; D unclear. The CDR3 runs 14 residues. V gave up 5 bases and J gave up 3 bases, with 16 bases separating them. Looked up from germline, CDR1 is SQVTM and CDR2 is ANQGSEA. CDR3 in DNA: TGCAGCGTTCACACACCCGAAGGCTACTATGGCTACACCTTC. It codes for CSVHTPEGYYGYTF.

The CDR3, as DNA: TGTGCCAGCAGTTACTTTCGGGGACACAACTACGAGCAGTACTTC. It translates to CASSYFRGHNYEQYF. The rearrangement uses TRBV6-2 or TRBV6-3 and TRBJ2-7, with TRBD1 as a possible D gene (6 bases). V lost 1 base and J 3 bases, leaving 13 bases between the germline ends. Per germline, CDR1 MNHEY and CDR2 SVGEGT. CDR3 size: 15 residues.

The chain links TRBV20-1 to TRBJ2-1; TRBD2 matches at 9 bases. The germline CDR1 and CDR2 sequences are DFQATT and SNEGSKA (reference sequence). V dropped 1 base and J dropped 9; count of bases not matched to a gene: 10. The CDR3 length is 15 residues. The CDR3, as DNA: TGCAGTGCTAGAGTGGTGCGCGGGAGGGAGGTTGAGCAGTTCTTC. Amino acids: CSARVVRGREVEQFF.

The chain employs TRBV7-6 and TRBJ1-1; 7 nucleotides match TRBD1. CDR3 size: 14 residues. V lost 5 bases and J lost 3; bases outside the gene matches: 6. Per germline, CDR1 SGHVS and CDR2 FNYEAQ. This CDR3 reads CASSPRQGDTEAFF. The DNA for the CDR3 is TGTGCCAGCAGCCCCCGACAGGGAGACACTGAAGCTTTCTTT. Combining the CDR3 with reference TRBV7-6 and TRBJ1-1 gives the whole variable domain GAGVSQSPRYKVTKRGQDVALRCDPISGHVSLYWYRQALGQGPEFLTYFNYEAQQDKSGLPNDRFSAERPEGSISTLTIQRTEQRDSAMYRCASSPRQGDTEAFFGQGTRLTVV.

For the CDR3, the DNA is TGTGCCAGCAGTTTACCCGGAGGGGGTGAAGCTTTCTTT. Amino acids: CASSLPGGGEAFF. The V and J genes are TRBV27 and TRBJ1-1; the D gene is possibly TRBD1 (6 bases). The CDR3 runs to 13 residues. CDR1 and CDR2 (germline): MNHEY, SMNVEV (reference sequence). Between the trimmed V and J ends, which lost 2 bases and 7 bases, there was a span of 11 bases.

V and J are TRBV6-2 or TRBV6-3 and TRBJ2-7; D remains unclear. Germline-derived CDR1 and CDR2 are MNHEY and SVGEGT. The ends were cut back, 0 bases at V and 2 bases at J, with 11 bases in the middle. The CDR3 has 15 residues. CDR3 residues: CASSYSETSAYEQYF. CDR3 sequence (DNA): TGTGCCAGCAGTTACTCTGAAACTTCTGCCTACGAGCAGTACTTC.

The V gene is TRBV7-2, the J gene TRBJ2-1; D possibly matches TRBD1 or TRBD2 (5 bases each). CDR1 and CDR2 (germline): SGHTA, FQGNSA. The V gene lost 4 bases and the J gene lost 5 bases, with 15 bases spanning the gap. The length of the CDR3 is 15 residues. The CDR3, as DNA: TGTGCCAGCAGCTCGCGAGAGGGACGGAACAATGAGCAGTTCTTC. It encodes CASSSREGRNNEQFF.

The CDR3 region is CASSIVDAFEAFF. As DNA, the CDR3 is TGTGCCAGTAGTATAGTCGACGCGTTTGAAGCTTTCTTT. This sequence joins TRBV19 and TRBJ1-1; D is undetermined. The V gene's germline CDR1 is LNHDA and CDR2 SQIVND (reference sequence). The V end was cut by 1 base, the J end by 7 bases, with 10 bases between. The CDR3 length is 13 residues.

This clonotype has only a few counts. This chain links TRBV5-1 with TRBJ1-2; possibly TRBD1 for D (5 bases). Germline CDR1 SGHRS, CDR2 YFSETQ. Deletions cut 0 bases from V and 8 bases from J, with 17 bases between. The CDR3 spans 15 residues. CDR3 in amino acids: CASSLATLGVGGYTF. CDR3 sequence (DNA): TGCGCCAGCAGCTTGGCCACGTTGGGGGTAGGAGGCTACACCTTC.